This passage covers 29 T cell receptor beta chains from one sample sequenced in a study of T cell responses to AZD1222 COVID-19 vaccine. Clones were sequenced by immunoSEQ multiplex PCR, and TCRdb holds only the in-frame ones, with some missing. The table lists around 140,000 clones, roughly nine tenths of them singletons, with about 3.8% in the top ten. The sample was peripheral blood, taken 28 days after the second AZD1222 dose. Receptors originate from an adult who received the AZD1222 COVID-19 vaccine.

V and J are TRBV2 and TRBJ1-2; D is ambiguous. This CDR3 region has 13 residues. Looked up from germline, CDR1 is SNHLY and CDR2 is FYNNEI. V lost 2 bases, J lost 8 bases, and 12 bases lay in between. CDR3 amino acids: CASSETASVGYTF. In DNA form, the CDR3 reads TGTGCCAGCAGTGAAACAGCCTCCGTCGGCTACACCTTC. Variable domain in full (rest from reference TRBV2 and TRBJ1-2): EPEVTQTPSHQVTQMGQEVILRCVPISNHLYFYWYRQILGQKVEFLVSFYNNEISEKSEIFDDQFSVERPDGSNFTLKIRSTKLEDSAMYFCASSETASVGYTFGSGTRLTVV.

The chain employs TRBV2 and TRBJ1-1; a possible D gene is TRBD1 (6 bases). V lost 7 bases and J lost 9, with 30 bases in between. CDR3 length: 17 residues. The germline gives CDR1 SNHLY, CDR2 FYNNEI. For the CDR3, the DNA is TGTGCCAGCACTCAGACGGGGGGCCCCCCCCTCGGCGAGAAAGCTTTCTTT. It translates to CASTQTGGPPLGEKAFF.

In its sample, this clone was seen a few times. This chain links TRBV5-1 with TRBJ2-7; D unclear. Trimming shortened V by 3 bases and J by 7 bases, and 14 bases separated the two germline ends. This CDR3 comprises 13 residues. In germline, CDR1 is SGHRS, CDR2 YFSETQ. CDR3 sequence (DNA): TGCGCCAGCAGCTCAAGTGTATCGTCGGAGCAGTACTTC. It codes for CASSSSVSSEQYF.

CDR3 residues: CASSQGGTSGRRYNEQFF. The CDR3 region has the DNA TGTGCCAGCAGCCAGGGGGGGACTAGCGGGAGACGTTACAATGAGCAGTTCTTC. The chain employs TRBV4-2 and TRBJ2-1; TRBD2 matches at 14 bases. V was pared by 3 bases and J by 4 bases, with 8 bases of the junction left unmatched. The CDR3 runs 18 residues. Germline loops: CDR1 LGHNA, CDR2 YNFKEQ.

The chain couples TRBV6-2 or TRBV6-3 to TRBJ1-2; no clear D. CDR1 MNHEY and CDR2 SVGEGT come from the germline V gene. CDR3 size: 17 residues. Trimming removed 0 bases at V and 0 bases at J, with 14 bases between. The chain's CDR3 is CASSYSKATSANYGYTF. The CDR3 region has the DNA TGTGCCAGCAGTTACTCGAAGGCGACATCCGCTAACTATGGCTACACCTTC.

The DNA for the CDR3 is TGTGCCAGTAGTCCTTTTTCGGGAGCCTCCTACGAGCAGTACTTC. It is translated as CASSPFSGASYEQYF. The chain recombines TRBV19 with TRBJ2-7; tentatively, D is TRBD2 (6 bases). The CDR3 totals 15 residues. Deletions cut 5 bases from V and 0 bases from J, with 14 bases between. CDR1 is LNHDA, CDR2 SQIVND, per germline (reference sequence). The full variable domain, completed using reference TRBV19 and TRBJ2-7, is DGGITQSPKYLFRKEGQNVTLSCEQNLNHDAMYWYRQDPGQGLRLIYYSQIVNDFQKGDIAEGYSVSREKKESFPLTVTSAQKNPTAFYLCASSPFSGASYEQYFGPGTRLTVT.

The CDR3 coding sequence is TGTGCCATCAACCACAGGGTCGACTATGGCTACACCTTC. It translates to CAINHRVDYGYTF. The chain has TRBV10-3 and TRBJ1-2, with a weak D call TRBD1 (6 bases). Trimming left V 7 bases short and J 3 bases short, with 12 bases between. CDR3 size: 13 residues. Looked up from germline, CDR1 is ENHRY and CDR2 is SYGVKD.

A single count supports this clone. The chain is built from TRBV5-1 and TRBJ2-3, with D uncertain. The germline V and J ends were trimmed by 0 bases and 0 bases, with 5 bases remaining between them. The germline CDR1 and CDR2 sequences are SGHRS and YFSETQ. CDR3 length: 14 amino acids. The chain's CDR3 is CASSLVASTDTQYF. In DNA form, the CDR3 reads TGCGCCAGCAGCTTGGTTGCCAGCACAGATACGCAGTATTTT.

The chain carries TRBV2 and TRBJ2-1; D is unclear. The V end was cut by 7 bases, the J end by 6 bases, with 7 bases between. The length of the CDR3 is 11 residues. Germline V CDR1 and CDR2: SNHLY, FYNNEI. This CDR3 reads CASTLLNEQFF. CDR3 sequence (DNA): TGTGCCAGCACCTTGCTCAATGAGCAGTTCTTC.

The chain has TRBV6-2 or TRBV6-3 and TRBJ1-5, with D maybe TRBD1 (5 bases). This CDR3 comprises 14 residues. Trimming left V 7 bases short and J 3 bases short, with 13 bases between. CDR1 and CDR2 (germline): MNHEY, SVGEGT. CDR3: CASTPRGSNQPQHF. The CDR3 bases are TGTGCCAGCACCCCGAGGGGTTCCAATCAGCCCCAGCATTTT.

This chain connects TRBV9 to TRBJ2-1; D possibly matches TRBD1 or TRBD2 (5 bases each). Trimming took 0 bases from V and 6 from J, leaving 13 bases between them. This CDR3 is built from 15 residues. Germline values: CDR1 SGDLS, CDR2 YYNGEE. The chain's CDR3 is CASSVAGGDGNEQFF. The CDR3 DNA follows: TGTGCCAGCAGCGTAGCTGGGGGAGACGGCAATGAGCAGTTCTTC.

The CDR3, as DNA: TGCGCCAGCAGCCCATGGAAGACTACTATGACAGTTGCAACTAATGAAAAACTGTTTTTT. Amino acid sequence: CASSPWKTTMTVATNEKLFF. The rearrangement joins TRBV5-1 to TRBJ1-4, with D possibly matching TRBD1 (5 bases). Germline V gene data show CDR1 as SGHRS and CDR2 as YFSETQ. Between the trimmed V and J ends, which lost 4 bases and 0 bases, there was a span of 25 bases. The CDR3 is 20 amino acids.

In DNA, the CDR3 is TGTGCCAGCAGCTTGACCGGCAAGAGTAATTCACCCCTCCACTTT. Residues: CASSLTGKSNSPLHF. The rearrangement uses TRBV7-9 and TRBJ1-6; D unresolved. V lost 3 bases and J lost 6, with 12 bases in between. CDR3 length: 15 amino acids. Looked up from germline, CDR1 is SEHNR and CDR2 is FQNEAQ (reference sequence).

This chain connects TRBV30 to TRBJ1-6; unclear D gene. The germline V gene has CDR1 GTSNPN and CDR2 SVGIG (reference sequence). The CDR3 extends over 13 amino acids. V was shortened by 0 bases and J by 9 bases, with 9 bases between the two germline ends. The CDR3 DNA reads TGTGCCTGGAGTGTAGAAGGCGGTTCACCCCTCCACTTT. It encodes CAWSVEGGSPLHF.

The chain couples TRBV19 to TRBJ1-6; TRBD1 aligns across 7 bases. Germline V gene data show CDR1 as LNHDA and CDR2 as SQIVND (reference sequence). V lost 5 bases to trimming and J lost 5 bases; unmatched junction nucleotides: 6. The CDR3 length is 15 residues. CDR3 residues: CASSWATGDNSPLHF. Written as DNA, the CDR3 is TGTGCCAGTAGTTGGGCCACAGGGGATAATTCACCCCTCCACTTT. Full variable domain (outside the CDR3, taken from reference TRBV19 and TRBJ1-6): DGGITQSPKYLFRKEGQNVTLSCEQNLNHDAMYWYRQDPGQGLRLIYYSQIVNDFQKGDIAEGYSVSREKKESFPLTVTSAQKNPTAFYLCASSWATGDNSPLHFGNGTRLTVT.

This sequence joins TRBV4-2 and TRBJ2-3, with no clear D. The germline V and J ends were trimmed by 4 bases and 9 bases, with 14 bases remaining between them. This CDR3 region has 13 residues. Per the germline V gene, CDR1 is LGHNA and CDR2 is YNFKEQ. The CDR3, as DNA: TGTGCCAGCAGCCGAGACTCGTTCGGCACGCAGTATTTT. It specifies CASSRDSFGTQYF.

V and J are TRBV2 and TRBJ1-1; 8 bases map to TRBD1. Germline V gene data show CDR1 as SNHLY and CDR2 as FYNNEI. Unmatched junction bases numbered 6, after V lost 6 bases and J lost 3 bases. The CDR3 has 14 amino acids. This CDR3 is CASRKQGDDTEAFF. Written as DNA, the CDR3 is TGTGCCAGCAGGAAACAGGGGGACGACACTGAAGCTTTCTTT.

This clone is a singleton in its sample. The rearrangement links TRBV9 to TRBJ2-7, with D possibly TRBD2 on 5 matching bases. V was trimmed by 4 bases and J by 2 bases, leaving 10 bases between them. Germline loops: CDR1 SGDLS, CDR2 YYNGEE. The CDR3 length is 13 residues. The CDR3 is CASSSSGTYEQYF. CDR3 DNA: TGTGCCAGCAGCTCCTCCGGGACCTACGAGCAGTACTTC.

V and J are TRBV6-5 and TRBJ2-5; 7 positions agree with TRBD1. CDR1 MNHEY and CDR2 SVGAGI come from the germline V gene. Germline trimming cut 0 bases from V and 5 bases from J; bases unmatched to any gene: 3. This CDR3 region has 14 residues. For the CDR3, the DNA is TGTGCCAGCAGTTACTCGGACAGGTGGGAGACCCAGTACTTC. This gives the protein CASSYSDRWETQYF.

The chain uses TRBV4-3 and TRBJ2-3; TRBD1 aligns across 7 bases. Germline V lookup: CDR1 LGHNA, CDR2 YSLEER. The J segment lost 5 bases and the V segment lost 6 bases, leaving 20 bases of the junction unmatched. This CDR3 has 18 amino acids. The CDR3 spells CASSRRIEGHRGRDTQYF. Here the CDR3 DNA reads TGCGCCAGCAGTCGGCGAATCGAAGGCCACAGGGGAAGAGATACGCAGTATTTT.

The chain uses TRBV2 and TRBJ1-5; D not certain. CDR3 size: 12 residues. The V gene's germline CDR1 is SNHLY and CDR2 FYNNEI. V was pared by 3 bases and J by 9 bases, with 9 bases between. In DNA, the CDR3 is TGTGCCAGCAGTGAGACCGGAGGGCCCCAGCATTTT. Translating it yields CASSETGGPQHF.

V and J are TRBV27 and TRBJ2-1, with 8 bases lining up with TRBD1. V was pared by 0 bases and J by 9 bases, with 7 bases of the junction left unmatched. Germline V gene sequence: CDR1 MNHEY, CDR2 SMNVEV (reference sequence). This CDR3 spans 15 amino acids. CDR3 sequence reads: CASSLSTGAAAEQFF. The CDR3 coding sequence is TGTGCCAGCAGTTTATCGACAGGGGCGGCGGCTGAGCAGTTCTTC.

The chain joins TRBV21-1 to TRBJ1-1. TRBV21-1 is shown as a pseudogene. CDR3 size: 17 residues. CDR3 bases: TGTGCCAGCAGCTCAAAAAAGAGGGCAAGACCGAACACTGAAGCTTTCTTT. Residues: CASSSKKRARPNTEAFF.

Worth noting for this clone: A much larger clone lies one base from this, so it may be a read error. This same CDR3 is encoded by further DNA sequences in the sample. As DNA, the CDR3 is TGTGCCAGCAGCTTAGGAGGGAACACTGAAGCTTTCTTT. Translation: CASSLGGNTEAFF. The V and J genes are TRBV5-4 and TRBJ1-1; D call uncertain. V lost 2 bases and J lost 1, with 6 bases in between. Germline V gene data show CDR1 as SGHNT and CDR2 as YYREEE (reference sequence). CDR3 length: 13 residues.

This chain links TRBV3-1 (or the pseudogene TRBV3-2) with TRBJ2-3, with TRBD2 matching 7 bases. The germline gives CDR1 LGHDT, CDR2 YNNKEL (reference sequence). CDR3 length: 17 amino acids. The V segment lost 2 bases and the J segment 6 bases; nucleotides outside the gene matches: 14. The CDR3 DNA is TGTGCCAGCAGCCAACTTCCAGCGGGGCTTGTAATTGATACGCAGTATTTT. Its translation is CASSQLPAGLVIDTQYF.

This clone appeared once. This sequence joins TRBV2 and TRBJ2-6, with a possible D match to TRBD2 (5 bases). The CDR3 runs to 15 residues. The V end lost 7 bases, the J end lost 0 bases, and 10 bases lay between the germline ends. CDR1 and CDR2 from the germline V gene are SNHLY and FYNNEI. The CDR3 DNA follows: TGTGCCAGCACAAGGAGGAGCTCTGGGGCCAACGTCCTGACTTTC. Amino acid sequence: CASTRRSSGANVLTF.

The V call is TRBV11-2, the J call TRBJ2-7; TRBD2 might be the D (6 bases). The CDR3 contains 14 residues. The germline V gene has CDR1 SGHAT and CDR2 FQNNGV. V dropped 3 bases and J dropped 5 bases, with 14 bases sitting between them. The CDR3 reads CASSFLRGSNEQYF. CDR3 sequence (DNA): TGTGCCAGCAGCTTTTTGCGGGGTTCGAACGAGCAGTACTTC.

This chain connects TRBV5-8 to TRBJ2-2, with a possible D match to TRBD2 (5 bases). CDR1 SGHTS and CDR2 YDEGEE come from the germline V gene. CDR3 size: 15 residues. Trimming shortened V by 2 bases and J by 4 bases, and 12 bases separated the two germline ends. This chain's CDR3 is CASSFGGYRTGELFF. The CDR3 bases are TGTGCCAGCAGCTTCGGAGGTTATCGCACCGGGGAGCTGTTTTTT.

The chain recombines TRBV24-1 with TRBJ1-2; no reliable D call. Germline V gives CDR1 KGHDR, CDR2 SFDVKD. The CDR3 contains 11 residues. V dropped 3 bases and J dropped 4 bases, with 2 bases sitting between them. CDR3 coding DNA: TGTGCCACCAGTGATGGCTATGGCTACACCTTC. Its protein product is CATSDGYGYTF.